What follows are 20 T cell receptor beta chains derived from one specimen sequenced in a study of T cell repertoires in cytomegalovirus infection. Each CDR3 protein gets one entry after TCRdb re-called the reads with MiXCR. Of over 100,000 distinct CDR3 sequences in the sample, 25% to 35% are singletons; the top ten hold roughly 81%. Their specific antigens are unknown. The source material was CD8+ T cells from cultured PBMCs, sampled from culture after CMV antigen stimulation. Receptors originate from a human donor in good health (CMV status not recorded). Some clones in this sample may be carry-over from other donors' samples.

This chain connects TRBV13 to TRBJ2-5; TRBD1 matches 10 bases. Germline values: CDR1 PRHDT, CDR2 FYEKMQ (reference sequence). With 5 bases clipped from V and 4 bases from J, the junction kept 7 bases outside the gene matches. This CDR3 region has 15 residues. Here the CDR3 DNA reads TGTGCCAGCAGCGCCATGGGACAGGGGAGAGAGACCCAGTACTTC. Protein: CASSAMGQGRETQYF.

Regarding this clonotype: It may be a read error: a sequence one base away is much more abundant. The CDR3 end shows no conserved phenylalanine or tryptophan, and so a read error is likely. The chain employs TRBV7-2 and TRBJ1-2; 7 nucleotides agree with TRBD1. V lost 8 bases, J lost 5 bases, and 20 bases stayed unmatched. Per the germline V gene, CDR1 is SGHTA and CDR2 is FQGNSA. This CDR3 is built from 17 residues. The CDR3 DNA is TGTGCCAGCTCTATTTCGAGTGTAGGCAGGGGGAGTTATGGCTACACCTTA. Its translation: CASSISSVGRGSYGYTL.

This clonotype was observed a handful of times. The rearrangement joins TRBV10-2 to TRBJ2-7; 8 positions agree with TRBD1. V dropped 3 bases and J dropped 6; count of bases not matched to a gene: 7. The CDR3 totals 14 residues. Germline loops: CDR1 WSHSY, CDR2 SAAADI. CDR3 nucleotides: TGCGCCAGCAGTGATGGCAGGGGGCGATTCGAGCAGTACTTC. Translating gives CASSDGRGRFEQYF.

This sequence joins TRBV12-3 or TRBV12-4 and TRBJ1-6; D perhaps matches TRBD1 (6 bases). This CDR3 comprises 16 residues. Trimming left V 6 bases short and J 0 bases short, with 12 bases between. The CDR3 region is CASSPGQNSYNSPLHF. CDR3 sequence (DNA): TGTGCCAGCAGCCCGGGACAAAACTCCTATAATTCACCCCTCCACTTT.

This clonotype was detected only a few times. This chain links TRBV27 with TRBJ1-5; D unresolved. The length of the CDR3 is 14 residues. Germline lookup yields CDR1 MNHEY and CDR2 SMNVEV (reference sequence). Trimming pared 3 bases from V and 0 bases from J, leaving 6 bases between. CDR3 protein: CASSFAGSNQPQHF. CDR3 nucleotide sequence: TGTGCCAGCAGTTTCGCTGGTAGCAATCAGCCCCAGCATTTT.

This clonotype was counted between two and nine times. The chain has TRBV7-9 and TRBJ1-2; 7 bases are a match to TRBD1. V gave up 6 bases and J gave up 3 bases; unmatched junction bases: 7. Germline V gene sequence: CDR1 SEHNR, CDR2 FQNEAQ (reference sequence). This CDR3 comprises 14 residues. As DNA, the CDR3 is TGTGCCAGCAGTCCGGACAGGACCTACTATGGCTACACCTTC. This sequence encodes CASSPDRTYYGYTF.

This chain connects TRBV4-1 to TRBJ2-5; 7 nucleotides match TRBD2. The ends lost 3 bases at V and 0 bases at J; junction bases unmatched: 10. Germline loops: CDR1 MGHRA, CDR2 YSYEKL. The CDR3 runs 17 residues. CDR3 nucleotides: TGCGCCAGCAGCCACCCCAGGGAGGGGACGTACCAAGAGACCCAGTACTTC. Its translation is CASSHPREGTYQETQYF.

This chain joins TRBV7-2 and TRBJ1-2; D gene uncertain. In germline, CDR1 is SGHTA, CDR2 FQGNSA. The CDR3 length is 17 residues. The V end was cut by 2 bases, the J end by 4 bases, with 20 bases between. The CDR3 loop reads CASSLQGRSSTLYGYTF. For the CDR3, the DNA is TGTGCCAGCAGCTTACAAGGCAGGAGTAGTACTCTCTATGGCTACACCTTC.

The gene calls are TRBV12-3 or TRBV12-4 and TRBJ2-5; D is unresolved. Trimming left V 5 bases short and J 5 bases short, with 12 bases between. The CDR3 spans 13 residues. This chain's CDR3 is CASSTWTRETQYF. CDR3 coding DNA: TGTGCCAGCAGTACTTGGACCCGGGAGACCCAGTACTTC.

This clonotype was found a few times. The J gene is TRBJ2-3, the V gene TRBV7-4; 11 bases align to TRBD1. The germline gives CDR1 SGHVT, CDR2 SQSDAQ. The CDR3 loop spans 15 amino acids. V lost 5 bases and J lost 7; bases outside the gene matches: 8. DNA of the CDR3: TGTGCCAGCAGCCGAGGGACAGGGGGATTTAATACGCAGTATTTT. Protein product: CASSRGTGGFNTQYF.

This clonotype was counted a few times. This sequence joins TRBV24-1 and TRBJ1-5; D gene uncertain. CDR1 is KGHDR, CDR2 SFDVKD, per germline. The CDR3 extends over 14 amino acids. Trimming took off 4 bases at V and 2 bases at J, with 8 bases between the two ends. DNA of the CDR3: TGTGCCACCAGTGACCTAGACGGCAATCAGCCCCAGCATTTT. Protein: CATSDLDGNQPQHF.

J is TRBJ2-3 and V is TRBV2, with TRBD2 matching over 8 bases. J lost 0 bases, V lost 7 bases, and 9 bases had no gene match. The CDR3 sequence is 16 residues long. Germline V CDR1 and CDR2: SNHLY, FYNNEI. CDR3 DNA sequence: TGTGCCAGCACTCGGGGGGGAGGGTCTAGCACAGATACGCAGTATTTT. This translates into CASTRGGGSSTDTQYF.

CDR3 DNA sequence: TGTGCCATCAGTGACGAGGGGGCCGTGGGCGCAACTGAAGCTTTCTTT. It specifies CAISDEGAVGATEAFF. V usage is TRBV10-3 and J usage is TRBJ1-1, with 7 bases lining up with TRBD1. CDR3 length: 16 residues. Germline V gives CDR1 ENHRY, CDR2 SYGVKD. Trimming removed 3 bases from V and 5 bases from J; junction bases left unmatched: 12.

This clonotype was picked up a small number of times. This chain uses TRBV6-2 or TRBV6-3 with TRBJ1-6; D gene ambiguous. This CDR3 has 16 amino acids. The V end lost 6 bases, the J end lost 5 bases, and 17 bases lay between the germline ends. CDR1 is MNHEY, CDR2 SVGEGT, per germline. The CDR3 reads CASSSRAALDNSPLHF. The CDR3 DNA follows: TGTGCCAGCAGCTCCCGGGCAGCCCTTGATAATTCACCCCTCCACTTT.

This clonotype was found a few times. The chain uses TRBV2 and TRBJ1-2; tentatively, D is TRBD1 (6 bases). The CDR3 is 14 residues long. The germline V gene encodes CDR1 SNHLY and CDR2 FYNNEI. With 0 bases removed from V and 5 bases from J, the gap between germline ends came to 10 bases. The CDR3 here is CASSEARTAYGYTF. The DNA for the CDR3 is TGTGCCAGCAGTGAAGCAAGGACAGCATATGGCTACACCTTC.

V usage is TRBV11-2 and J usage is TRBJ2-5; D may be TRBD2 (6 bases). This CDR3 spans 15 amino acids. V lost 4 bases, J lost 2 bases, and 14 bases lay in between. Germline V gene data show CDR1 as SGHAT and CDR2 as FQNNGV. CDR3 loop: CASSYTWGGQETQYF. The CDR3 DNA is TGTGCCAGCAGCTATACCTGGGGAGGTCAAGAGACCCAGTACTTC.

This chain links TRBV27 with TRBJ1-1; tentative D call: TRBD1 (6 bases). The CDR3 runs to 15 residues. From germline, CDR1 is MNHEY and CDR2 SMNVEV (reference sequence). Trimming removed 8 bases at V and 5 bases at J, with 21 bases between. This chain's CDR3 is CASSFTRGAGTEAFF. In DNA, the CDR3 is TGTGCCAGCTCCTTTACTCGGGGGGCGGGAACTGAAGCTTTCTTT.

The rearrangement joins TRBV28 to TRBJ2-4; TRBD2 is a possible D gene (5 bases). V was trimmed by 5 bases and J by 9 bases, leaving 20 bases between them. CDR3 length: 15 residues. CDR1 is MDHEN, CDR2 SYDVKM, per germline. The CDR3 loop reads CASSTAPGEGSIQYF. DNA of the CDR3: TGTGCCAGCAGTACCGCGCCCGGGGAAGGGAGCATTCAGTACTTC.

This clonotype turned up a few times. The CDR3 here is CASSTWDFTDTQYF. In DNA, the CDR3 is TGTGCCAGTAGTACCTGGGACTTCACAGATACGCAGTATTTT. The chain recombines TRBV19 with TRBJ2-3, with a weak D call TRBD2 (6 bases). V gave up 4 bases and J gave up 2 bases, with 10 bases separating them. Germline V gene data show CDR1 as LNHDA and CDR2 as SQIVND (reference sequence). The CDR3 has 14 amino acids.

Only one count was recorded for this clonotype. With a much larger clone just one base away, this may be a read error. The chain employs TRBV12-3 or TRBV12-4 and TRBJ1-5; D not certain. Trimming cost V 3 bases and J 3 bases, with 6 bases left between them. The CDR3 runs to 13 residues. CDR3 in amino acids: CASSFGPNQPQHF. In nucleotides, the CDR3 is TGTGCCAGCAGTTTCGGGCCCAATCAGCCCCAGCATTTT.